The 2 T cell receptor beta chains below were found in one sample sequenced in a study of cytomegalovirus exposure and HLA in healthy donors. With 60 Vbeta and 13 Jbeta primers, the PCR was carried out. Sequenced by immunoSEQ multiplex PCR; TCRdb stores in-frame clones only, minus some. The sample lists about 160,000 clones, 70% to 80% occurring once. The sequenced sample was PBMCs. These receptors were taken from a male donor in good health and CMV-seronegative.

The chain has TRBV11-3 and TRBJ2-2, with D perhaps TRBD2 (6 bases). Trimming removed 2 bases at V and 4 bases at J, with 8 bases between. The CDR3 spans 14 residues. Germline CDR1 is SGHNT and CDR2 is YENEEA. The CDR3 nucleotides read TGTGCCAGCAGCTTACCCGGGGGCACCGGGGAGCTGTTTTTT. This translates into CASSLPGGTGELFF.

This clone came up once. The chain couples TRBV5-1 to TRBJ2-6; 7 nucleotides line up with TRBD1. The ends lost 0 bases at V and 0 bases at J; junction bases unmatched: 0. The CDR3 is made up of 16 amino acids. Germline V gives CDR1 SGHRS, CDR2 YFSETQ. CDR3 nucleotides: TGCGCCAGCAGCTTGGGACAGGGCTCTGGGGCCAACGTCCTGACTTTC. As protein: CASSLGQGSGANVLTF.